Here is one T cell receptor (beta chain) with its context. This sample is drawn from a study of T cell changes during pregnancy in multiple sclerosis. Here immunoSEQ multiplex PCR was the method, and the copy in TCRdb shows in-frame clones only, minus some. The sample has roughly 40,000 clones; almost 95% are singletons. Per the germline V gene, CDR1 is KGHSH and CDR2 is LQKENI. Trimming pared 5 bases from V and 4 bases from J, leaving 8 bases between. CDR3 length: 12 residues. This receptor was identified in a female donor with multiple sclerosis, enrolled in a pregnancy study. Material: CD4+ T cells from peripheral blood mononuclear cells, obtained after pregnancy. This rearrangement joins TRBV18 to TRBJ1-2, with D hard to call. CDR3 DNA: TGTGCCAGCTCATACGGTGGCTATGGCTACACCTTC. Protein: CASSYGGYGYTF.